These T cell receptor beta chains were read from a single sample in a study of cytomegalovirus exposure and HLA in healthy donors. Clones were sequenced by immunoSEQ multiplex PCR, and TCRdb holds only the in-frame ones, with some missing. The data show about 160,000 clones, about 85% seen once. Sequencing input: PBMCs. The receptors shown here come from a man between 18 and 35 years old in good health and CMV-seronegative. CDR3s include the opening cysteine and the closing phenylalanine or tryptophan. The D gene is left open where the match is weak. Size tells how often a clone was seen (once, few, many) or the class of an expanded clone, and some rows leave it out.

D	J	V	size	CDR3	DNA
-	TRBJ2-1	TRBV5-1	-	CASSLGLTSYNEQFF	TGCGCCAGCAGCTTGGGACTTACCTCCTACAATGAGCAGTTCTTC
-	TRBJ2-7	TRBV1	-	CTSSHNSPDRRSWGLMREQYF	TGCACCAGCAGCCACAACTCCCCGGACAGGAGAAGTTGGGGTTTGATGAGAGAGCAGTACTTC
-	TRBJ1-5	TRBV2	-	CASSGTVQNQPQHF	TGTGCCAGCAGTGGGACAGTTCAAAATCAGCCCCAGCATTTT
-	TRBJ1-1	TRBV5-1	-	CASSIRQSRNTEAFF	TGCGCCAGCAGCATCAGACAGAGCCGGAACACTGAAGCTTTCTTT
TRBD1	TRBJ1-5	TRBV7-2	-	CASSLGQGDNQPQHF	TGTGCCAGCAGCTTAGGACAGGGGGACAATCAGCCCCAGCATTTT
-	TRBJ1-4	TRBV21-1	-	CASSAYSGTAEKLFF	TGTGCCAGCAGCGCGTACTCCGGGACAGCTGAAAAACTGTTTTTT
TRBD2	TRBJ2-1	TRBV5-8	-	CASSLVASGSSYNEQFF	TGTGCCAGCAGCTTGGTGGCTAGCGGGAGCTCCTACAATGAGCAGTTCTTC
-	TRBJ2-2	TRBV9	few	CASSDSYNRVLDTGELFF	TGTGCCAGCAGCGACTCCTATAACAGGGTTTTGGACACCGGGGAGCTGTTTTTT
-	TRBJ1-6	TRBV4-1	few	CASSQVGRERLGSPLHF	TGCGCCAGCAGCCAAGTTGGGAGGGAGCGACTAGGATCACCCCTCCACTTT
-	TRBJ2-3	TRBV9	-	CASSVDNSLTDTQYF	TGTGCCAGCAGCGTCGATAACTCCCTCACAGATACGCAGTATTTT
-	TRBJ2-1	TRBV27	-	CASSLPLEGRSEQFF	TGTGCCAGCAGTTTACCTCTGGAGGGCCGAAGTGAGCAGTTCTTC
-	TRBJ2-1	TRBV6-6	-	CASKEGSASWQFF	TGTGCCAGCAAGGAGGGTAGCGCATCTTGGCAGTTCTTC
-	TRBJ2-5	TRBV4-1	-	CASSSRQVFYF	TGCGCCAGCAGCTCACGACAGGTCTTTTACTTC
-	TRBJ1-5	TRBV15	-	CATSVLIYQPQHF	TGTGCCACCAGCGTACTGATCTATCAGCCCCAGCATTTT
-	TRBJ1-5	TRBV15	-	CATSRNTLLKRQHF	TGTGCCACCAGCAGAAACACCCTCCTGAAGCGCCAGCATTTT
-	TRBJ2-7	TRBV5-1	-	CASSLGDRDYEQYF	TGCGCCAGCAGCTTGGGTGACAGAGACTACGAGCAGTACTTC
-	TRBJ1-5	TRBV7-9	-	CASSFVPWQANQPQHF	TGTGCCAGCAGCTTTGTACCATGGCAGGCCAATCAGCCCCAGCATTTT
-	TRBJ2-1	TRBV4-3	-	CASSQVMADSYNEQFF	TGCGCCAGCAGCCAAGTCATGGCAGACTCCTACAATGAGCAGTTCTTC
TRBD1	TRBJ2-7	TRBV7-6	-	CASSMGSGQGAYEQYF	TGTGCCAGCAGCATGGGATCCGGACAGGGTGCCTACGAGCAGTACTTC
-	TRBJ2-7	TRBV10-3	-	CAISEASEDYEQYF	TGTGCCATCAGTGAGGCTAGCGAGGACTACGAGCAGTACTTC
-	TRBJ1-5	TRBV7-8	-	CASSLRQGQPQHF	TGTGCCAGCAGCTTAAGACAAGGACAGCCCCAGCATTTT
-	TRBJ1-6	TRBV5-6	-	CASSLGPSSPLHF	TGTGCCAGCAGCTTGGGGCCGTCGTCACCCCTCCACTTT